The subject of this entry is one T cell receptor (beta chain). What it recognizes is unknown. From germline, CDR1 is SEHNR and CDR2 FQNEAQ (reference sequence). The CDR3 extends over 15 amino acids. With V trimmed by 4 bases and J by 3 bases, 7 bases remained unmatched. The data stem from a study of shared clonotypes between healthy human individuals. Study conclusions and caveats: Rarefaction showed sorted-subset sequencing was incomplete despite large depth. The study found about 5.1% of naive CD4 clonotypes shared across four donors. Only blood underwent sampling, and tissue repertoires likely differ.

Some clones are missing from TCRdb's copy, which holds only in-frame ones; the method was immunoSEQ multiplex PCR. This sample yields millions of clones, of which 85% to 95% are seen a single time; roughly 1.7% belongs to the top ten. Naive CD8 populations comprised CD45RO-negative cells positively selected for CCR7, excluding terminally differentiated effector memory CD45RA+ cells. Adults of Caucasian background living in Nashville, Tennessee made up all donors. The specimen sequenced was naive CD8+ T cells from PBMCs. This receptor was taken from a man between 18 and 29 years old in good health. Some clones in this sample may be carry-over from other donors' samples. The rearrangement uses TRBV7-9 and TRBJ2-7; 9 bases agree with TRBD2. In DNA, the CDR3 is TGTGCCAGCAGCTCCCGATCTAGCGGGAACTACGAGCAGTACTTC. Its translation is CASSSRSSGNYEQYF.